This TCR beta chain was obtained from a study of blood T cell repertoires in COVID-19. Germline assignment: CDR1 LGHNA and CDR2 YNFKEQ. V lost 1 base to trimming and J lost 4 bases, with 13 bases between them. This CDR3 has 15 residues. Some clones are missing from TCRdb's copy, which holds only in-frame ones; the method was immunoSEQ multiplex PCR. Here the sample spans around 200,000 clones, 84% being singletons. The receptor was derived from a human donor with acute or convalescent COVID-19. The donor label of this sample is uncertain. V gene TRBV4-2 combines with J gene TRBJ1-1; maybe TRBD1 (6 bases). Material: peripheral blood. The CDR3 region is CASSQVEGGTTEAFF. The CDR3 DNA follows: TGTGCCAGCAGCCAAGTTGAGGGGGGGACCACTGAAGCTTTCTTT.